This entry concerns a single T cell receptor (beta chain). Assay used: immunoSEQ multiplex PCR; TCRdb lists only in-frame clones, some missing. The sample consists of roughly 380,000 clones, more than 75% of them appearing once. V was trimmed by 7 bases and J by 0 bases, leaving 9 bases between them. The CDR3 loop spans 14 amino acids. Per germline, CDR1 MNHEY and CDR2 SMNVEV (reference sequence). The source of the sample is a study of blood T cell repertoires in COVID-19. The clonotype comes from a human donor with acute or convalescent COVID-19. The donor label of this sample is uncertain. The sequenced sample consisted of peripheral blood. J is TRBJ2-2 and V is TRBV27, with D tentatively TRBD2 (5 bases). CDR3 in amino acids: CASKRQANTGELFF. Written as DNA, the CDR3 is TGTGCCAGCAAGCGGCAGGCGAACACCGGGGAGCTGTTTTTT.